This note documents a single TCR beta chain sequence. The germline V gene has CDR1 LNHDA and CDR2 SQIVND (reference sequence). This CDR3 contains 15 residues. Trimming took 5 bases from V and 3 from J; bases not matched to a gene: 9. The sample is drawn from a study of blood T cell repertoires in COVID-19. The overall study: Acute and convalescent COVID-19 samples came from the United States, Italy and Spain. From T cells, B-cell-depleted T cells, or PBMCs came the material, which was cDNA or gDNA.

Under the authors' procedure: By means of reference gene primer amplification, nucleated cell counts were estimated. TCRdb keeps only in-frame clones here, not all; method: immunoSEQ multiplex PCR. The V and J calls and clone size come from that table; D and trimming were worked out from the DNA. The table includes about 220,000 clones, roughly 80% detected once. Sequenced material: peripheral blood. The J gene is TRBJ2-5, the V gene TRBV19; 7 bases match TRBD1. This clonotype was sampled from a woman aged 55-69 years who had recovered from COVID-19. The CDR3 loop is CASSPPRQGEETQYF. The CDR3 bases are TGTGCCAGTAGTCCCCCCCGACAGGGAGAAGAGACCCAGTACTTC.